This T cell receptor beta chain was sequenced for a study of OX40 agonist ivuxolimab in advanced cancers. Profiling relied on immunoSEQ multiplex PCR, and the TCRdb table lists in-frame clones only, not all of them. This sample carries around 76,000 clones, around 83% of them seen once, and the ten largest clones take about 8%. V lost 3 bases to trimming and J lost 3 bases, with 16 bases between them. CDR3 length equals 17 residues. From germline, CDR1 is SGDLS and CDR2 YYNGEE. Systemic immunosuppression or a history of autoimmune disease excluded patients. The sampling schedule covered blood at baseline, cycle 4 day 1, and cycle 7 day 1. This clone came up once.

Material: CD4+ or CD8+ T cells sorted from blood, obtained in a trial of the OX40 agonist ivuxolimab. This chain connects TRBV9 to TRBJ2-6, with TRBD2 as a possible D gene (5 bases). This receptor was identified in an adult with an advanced solid tumor such as melanoma, head and neck, liver or kidney cancer. The CDR3 region is CASSATYRGGGANVLTF. The CDR3 bases are TGTGCCAGCAGCGCCACTTACAGAGGAGGTGGGGCCAACGTCCTGACTTTC.